Below, one T cell receptor (beta chain) is given with its context. What this receptor recognizes is not known. It has no much larger one-base neighbor in the sample; base qualities were not kept. The library was prepared using the immunoSEQ multiplex PCR assay. The immuneACCESS repertoire file appears here via TCRdb, limited to in-frame rearrangements. These files lack a portion of the clones; in checked studies, under half of the deficit traces to unresolved V genes, and the cause of the others is not known. The sample table shows approximately 19,000 clones, and more than 75% are seen once. The ten largest clones represent roughly 2.3% of the sample. These data originate in a study of chemoradiotherapy in HPV16-positive cancers (dated by TCRdb to about 2022). A note on the overall study: Candidate HPV-specific T-cell clones and common TCR motifs were defined through functional T-cell assays on cells from a couple of HPV16-positive patients. Whether T-cell immunity against the HPV oncoproteins E6 and E7 changes during chemoradiotherapy and whether survival is affected by this immunity were examined in the study. The candidate HPV-specific TCRs and motifs were subsequently tracked in TCR repertoires obtained from roughly 85 patients with HPV-related cancers. General study outcomes and caveats: Expansion of candidate HPV-specific clones and E7-related TCR motifs was observed in the tumor microenvironment during treatment, whereas no such expansion was observed for non-HPV-specific T cells. In HPV16-positive patients, expansion of HPV-responsive T cells during chemoradiotherapy was found to be associated with improved recurrence-free survival. The functional definition of HPV-specific T cells came from only two HPV16-positive patients, and the survival association was reported for HPV16-positive patients.

From the cysteine up to the phenylalanine, the CDR3 has a length of 12 residues. The sequence is cut down to CDR3 DNA, 36 bases in frame from base 1. The germline V gene supplies CDR1 SNHLY and CDR2 FYNNEI. V is trimmed back by 7 bases and J by 6 bases, and the junction contains 5 bases that no gene match accounts for. Repertoires were sampled multiple times during chemoradiotherapy, which allowed clonal expansion in the tumor microenvironment to be followed. This TCR was recovered from a human donor with HPV-associated anogenital cancer. The receptor chain draws on TRBV2 and TRBJ1-1; 7 central bases correspond to TRBD1. The material sequenced was blood, taken from a patient who underwent chemoradiotherapy. The DNA is TGTGCCAGCACCACAGGGGTACCTGAAGCTTTCTTT. The translation is CASTTGVPEAFF.